Presented here are 19 T cell receptor beta chains from one specimen sequenced in a study of blood T cells in healthy people across ages. Using a J-beta primer mix together with a sample-barcoded 5' primer, a second PCR was run for about 6 to 11 cycles. MiXCR was run by TCRdb on the 5' RACE reads, yielding one entry per CDR3 protein. The sample carries 1.2 million to 1.5 million distinct CDR3 sequences, roughly 40% recorded once. Source material: blood. The receptors here all came from a young woman in good health.

This chain uses TRBV20-1 with TRBJ1-4; 7 positions agree with TRBD1. There are 16 residues in the CDR3. J was trimmed by 0 bases and V by 2 bases; bases with no gene match: 6. Germline V gives CDR1 DFQATT, CDR2 SNEGSKA (reference sequence). Here the CDR3 reads CSARPGTAATNEKLFF. The CDR3 DNA sequence: TGCAGTGCTAGACCCGGGACAGCAGCAACTAATGAAAAACTGTTTTTT.

The chain carries TRBV20-1 and TRBJ2-1; tentative D call: TRBD1 (6 bases). V lost 0 bases, J lost 13 bases, and 19 bases lay in between. The CDR3 sequence is 14 residues long. Germline CDR1 is DFQATT and CDR2 is SNEGSKA (reference sequence). The CDR3 loop reads CSARETGRQETQFF. The CDR3 DNA is TGCAGTGCTAGAGAGACAGGACGACAAGAGACCCAGTTCTTC.

This clonotype was detected only a few times. CDR3: CASSERGTGYTF. The CDR3 DNA reads TGTGCCAGCAGTGAAAGGGGGACGGGCTACACCTTC. The chain couples TRBV6-1 to TRBJ1-2; tentatively, D is TRBD1 (6 bases). Per germline, CDR1 MNHNS and CDR2 SASEGT. V shed 2 bases and J shed 8 bases, with 9 bases lying between them. The CDR3 sequence is 12 residues long.

The rearrangement links TRBV12-3 or TRBV12-4 to TRBJ1-6, with 8 positions matching TRBD1. The CDR3 consists of 15 residues. Trimming removed 5 bases from V and 10 bases from J; junction bases left unmatched: 10. CDR3 loop: CASSEQGVEKSPLHF. Written as DNA, the CDR3 is TGTGCCAGCAGTGAACAGGGGGTGGAAAAGTCACCCCTCCACTTT.

This clonotype has only a few counts. The rearrangement uses TRBV20-1 and TRBJ1-2; TRBD1 agrees at 8 bases. The CDR3 runs to 13 residues. J was trimmed by 7 bases and V by 6 bases; bases with no gene match: 10. Germline V gives CDR1 DFQATT, CDR2 SNEGSKA (reference sequence). In nucleotides, the CDR3 is TGCAGTGCCCGACCAGGGGGCGGTGGTGGCTACACCTTC. Amino acid sequence: CSARPGGGGGYTF.

This chain links TRBV7-9 with TRBJ2-7, with D perhaps TRBD2 (6 bases). CDR1 is SEHNR, CDR2 FQNEAQ, per germline (reference sequence). The length of the CDR3 is 11 residues. V was pared by 6 bases and J by 10 bases, with 13 bases between. CDR3 coding DNA: TGTGCCAGCAGTCCGGGGGTAGCCCAGTACTTC. Amino acids: CASSPGVAQYF.

The J gene is TRBJ2-7, the V gene TRBV6-1; 7 nucleotides line up with TRBD1. The CDR3 is 14 amino acids. The ends lost 8 bases at V and 3 bases at J; junction bases unmatched: 10. Germline lookup yields CDR1 MNHNS and CDR2 SASEGT. CDR3 nucleotides: TGTGCCAGCGGAAGATCGACAGGGCACTACGAGCAGTACTTC. Translation: CASGRSTGHYEQYF.

This clonotype was seen only a few times. This rearrangement joins TRBV7-2 to TRBJ2-5; D is perhaps TRBD2 (5 bases). The CDR3 contains 15 residues. Germline V gene lookup returns CDR1 SGHTA and CDR2 FQGNSA. V was trimmed by 0 bases and J by 5 bases, leaving 13 bases between them. The CDR3 bases are TGTGCCAGCAGCTTAGCGAGGGCGTCCGGGGAGACCCAGTACTTC. It codes for CASSLARASGETQYF.

The chain links TRBV7-3 to TRBJ2-1; 14 nucleotides match TRBD2. Germline CDR1 SGHTA, CDR2 FQGTGA. The CDR3 extends over 18 amino acids. Unmatched junction bases numbered 12, after V lost 5 bases and J lost 6 bases. DNA of the CDR3: TGTGCCAGCAGCGTTTCCGGGACTAGCGGGGGCCCCCTCAATGAGCAGTTCTTC. Protein: CASSVSGTSGGPLNEQFF.

The chain links TRBV4-1 to TRBJ2-1, with 9 bases lining up with TRBD2. Germline loops: CDR1 MGHRA, CDR2 YSYEKL. J lost 7 bases, V lost 8 bases, and 12 bases had no gene match. CDR3 size: 15 residues. The CDR3 sequence: CASGVKRGALNEQFF. For the CDR3, the DNA is TGCGCCAGCGGCGTCAAGCGGGGGGCGCTTAATGAGCAGTTCTTC.

The sample holds a few counts of this clonotype. This chain links TRBV6-1 with TRBJ1-1; tentatively, D is TRBD1 (5 bases). From germline, CDR1 is MNHNS and CDR2 SASEGT. V was pared by 3 bases and J by 4 bases, with 9 bases between. The CDR3 spans 13 residues. The CDR3 bases are TGTGCCAGCAGTGATTGGGGGAGCACTGAAGCTTTCTTT. Protein: CASSDWGSTEAFF.

This rearrangement joins TRBV28 to TRBJ1-4; 9 bases map to TRBD1. The CDR3 contains 16 residues. Per the germline V gene, CDR1 is MDHEN and CDR2 is SYDVKM. Germline trimming cut 6 bases from V and 8 bases from J; bases unmatched to any gene: 13. The DNA of the CDR3 is TGTGCCAGCAGCCCCACTACCGGGACAGGGTTCGAAAAACTGTTTTTT. This translates into CASSPTTGTGFEKLFF.

The chain couples TRBV7-9 to TRBJ2-7; 11 bases agree with TRBD1. The CDR3 is made up of 13 amino acids. The V gene end was trimmed by 6 bases and the J gene end by 7 bases; junction bases not matched to a gene: 5. Germline CDR1 SEHNR, CDR2 FQNEAQ (reference sequence). The CDR3, as DNA: TGTGCCAGCAGACCGGACAGGGGGCATGAGCAGTACTTC. Translating it yields CASRPDRGHEQYF.

V usage is TRBV18 and J usage is TRBJ2-3; TRBD2 matches 13 bases. V gave up 4 bases and J gave up 6 bases; unmatched junction bases: 7. This CDR3 region has 16 residues. Looked up from germline, CDR1 is KGHSH and CDR2 is LQKENI. This CDR3 is CASSLQLAGGMDTQYF. The DNA of the CDR3 is TGTGCCAGCTCACTTCAACTAGCGGGAGGGATGGATACGCAGTATTTT.

The chain has TRBV20-1 and TRBJ1-1, with unresolved D. The germline V and J ends were trimmed by 5 bases and 0 bases, with 13 bases remaining between them. Germline CDR1 DFQATT, CDR2 SNEGSKA (reference sequence). The CDR3 is 14 amino acids. The CDR3 sequence: CSAGSPGMNTEAFF. The CDR3, as DNA: TGCAGTGCTGGATCCCCCGGGATGAACACTGAAGCTTTCTTT.

This clonotype was detected only a few times. The J gene is TRBJ1-2, the V gene TRBV11-3; no reliable D call. The CDR3 is 16 residues long. The germline CDR1 and CDR2 sequences are SGHNT and YENEEA. Trimming pared 1 base from V and 0 bases from J, leaving 12 bases between. CDR3 residues: CASSLVGLLSNYGYTF. Here the CDR3 DNA reads TGTGCCAGCAGCTTAGTAGGGTTGCTTTCTAACTATGGCTACACCTTC.

This CDR3 reads CASSSPGVGYTF. DNA for the CDR3: TGTGCCAGCAGTTCCCCCGGTGTAGGCTACACCTTC. The chain uses TRBV27 and TRBJ1-2, with D unclear. This CDR3 has 12 residues. V lost 4 bases and J lost 8, with 11 bases in between. From germline, CDR1 is MNHEY and CDR2 SMNVEV (reference sequence).

This clonotype was seen more than once but under ten times. This chain connects TRBV28 to TRBJ2-4; 8 bases are shared with TRBD2. Germline V gene data show CDR1 as MDHEN and CDR2 as SYDVKM. Germline trimming cut 8 bases from V and 0 bases from J; bases unmatched to any gene: 12. This CDR3 has 17 amino acids. CDR3 residues: CASPPSGSLLAKNIQYF. CDR3 bases: TGTGCCAGCCCGCCCAGCGGGAGTCTCCTAGCCAAAAACATTCAGTACTTC. Filled out from reference TRBV28 and TRBJ2-4, the complete variable domain reads DVKVTQSSRYLVKRTGEKVFLECVQDMDHENMFWYRQDPGLGLRLIYFSYDVKMKEKGDIPEGYSVSREKKERFSLILESASTNQTSMYLCASPPSGSLLAKNIQYFGAGTRLSVL.

The rearrangement links TRBV3-1 to TRBJ1-2, with 8 bases lining up with TRBD1. This CDR3 has 16 amino acids. Germline V gives CDR1 LGHDT, CDR2 YNNKEL (reference sequence). The junction had 15 bases not matched to a gene; V was cut back by 4 bases and J by 8 bases. In nucleotides, the CDR3 is TGTGCCAGCAGCCCACGAAGCGCTGCGACAGGGGACGGCTACACCTTC. This translates into CASSPRSAATGDGYTF.